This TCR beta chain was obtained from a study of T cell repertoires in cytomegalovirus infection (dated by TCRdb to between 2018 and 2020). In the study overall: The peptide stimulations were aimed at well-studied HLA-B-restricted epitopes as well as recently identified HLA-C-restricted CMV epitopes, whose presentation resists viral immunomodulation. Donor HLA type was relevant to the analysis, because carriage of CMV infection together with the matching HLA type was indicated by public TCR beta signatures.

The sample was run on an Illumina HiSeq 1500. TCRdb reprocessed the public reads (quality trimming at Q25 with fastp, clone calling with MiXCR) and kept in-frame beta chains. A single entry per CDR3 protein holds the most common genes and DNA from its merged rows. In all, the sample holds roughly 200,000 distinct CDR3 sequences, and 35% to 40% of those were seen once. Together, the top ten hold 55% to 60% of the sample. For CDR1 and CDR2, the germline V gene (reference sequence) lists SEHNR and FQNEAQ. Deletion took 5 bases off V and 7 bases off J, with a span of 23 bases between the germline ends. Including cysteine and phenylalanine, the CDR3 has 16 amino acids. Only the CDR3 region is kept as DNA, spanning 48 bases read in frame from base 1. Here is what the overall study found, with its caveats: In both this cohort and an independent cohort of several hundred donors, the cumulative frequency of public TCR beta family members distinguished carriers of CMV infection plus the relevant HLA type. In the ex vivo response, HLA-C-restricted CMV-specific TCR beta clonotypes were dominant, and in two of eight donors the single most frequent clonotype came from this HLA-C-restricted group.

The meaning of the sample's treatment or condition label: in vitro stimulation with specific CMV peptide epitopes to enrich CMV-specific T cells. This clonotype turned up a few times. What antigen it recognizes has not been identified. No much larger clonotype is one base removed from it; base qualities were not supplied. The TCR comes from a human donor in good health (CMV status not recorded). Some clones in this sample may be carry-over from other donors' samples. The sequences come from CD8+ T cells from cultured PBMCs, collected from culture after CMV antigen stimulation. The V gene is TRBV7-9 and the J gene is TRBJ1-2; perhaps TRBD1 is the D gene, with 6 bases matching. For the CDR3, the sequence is CASSHRDTPVVGGYTF. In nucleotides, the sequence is TGTGCCAGCAGCCACCGGGACACCCCGGTGGTTGGTGGCTACACCTTC.